This is a list of T cell receptor beta chains from one sample in a study of monozygotic twins with inflammatory bowel disease. TCRdb processed the 5' RACE reads again and assigns one entry to each CDR3 protein, with no DNA. Here the sample table reports about 200,000 distinct CDR3 sequences. Sequenced sample: blood. All receptors come from a human donor with ulcerative colitis or Crohn's disease, or a healthy co-twin of an affected twin (not recorded which). Both conserved end residues are part of each CDR3.

j_gene | v_gene | CDR3aa
TRBJ1-2 | TRBV5-1 | CASSSMAGTGGPRGNGYTF
TRBJ2-2 | TRBV6-5 | CASSLTDRAYTGELFF
TRBJ2-1 | TRBV27 | CASSREFHNEQFF
TRBJ2-1 | TRBV12-3/TRBV12-4 | CASRQWEGYNEQFF
TRBJ2-7 | TRBV5-6 | CASSPDRDSYEQYF
TRBJ2-7 | TRBV10-3 | CATLEASSYEQYF
TRBJ1-5 | TRBV12-3/TRBV12-4 | CASSLGAGGVQPQHF
TRBJ2-1 | TRBV5-1 | CASSTRGNEQFF
TRBJ2-3 | TRBV20-1 | CSARPSGSTDTQYF
TRBJ2-7 | TRBV20-1 | CSAKGTRPYEQYF
TRBJ1-2 | TRBV7-3 | CASSGGQGNGYTF
TRBJ2-3 | TRBV12-3/TRBV12-4 | CASSLERDTVSSTDTQYF
TRBJ1-2 | TRBV7-2 | CASSRSGRGADGYTF
TRBJ1-3 | TRBV6-1 | CASKLQGPAGNTIYF
TRBJ1-1 | TRBV7-3 | CASSPQGNMLNTEAFF
TRBJ2-3 | TRBV14 | CASSLSLGGFSTDTQYF
TRBJ1-3 | TRBV7-8 | CASGRLGPNSGNTIYF
TRBJ2-7 | TRBV7-6 | CASSLGHTPYEQYF
TRBJ2-1 | TRBV7-9 | CASVRGDNEQFF
TRBJ1-2 | TRBV20-1 | CSARADRGKYGYTF
TRBJ2-1 | TRBV5-6 | CASSLGYSENF
TRBJ1-4 | TRBV7-2 | CASSLEAEKLFF
TRBJ2-5 | TRBV7-7 | CASSPGLADYQETQYF
TRBJ2-7 | TRBV19 | CASTPTSGTYEQYF
TRBJ1-5 | TRBV28 | CASSLSPQAQHF
TRBJ1-2 | TRBV28 | CASSSPGINYGYTF
TRBJ2-7 | TRBV15 | CATDPGGSAYEQYF
TRBJ2-1 | TRBV7-8 | CASSLAGGGSHNEQFF
TRBJ1-1 | TRBV29-1 | CSVLPGAINTEAFF
TRBJ2-7 | TRBV5-8 | CASSLGHYYEQYF
TRBJ1-1 | TRBV7-9 | CASSPDLGSTEAFF
TRBJ2-3 | TRBV7-2 | CASSLGHGQGDTQYF
TRBJ2-7 | TRBV6-2/TRBV6-3 | CASGTPPSEQYF
TRBJ2-2 | TRBV4-1 | CASSQDPNTGELFF
TRBJ1-1 | TRBV20-1 | CSASRPPEAFF
TRBJ1-2 | TRBV5-8 | CASSSPFGGRAF
TRBJ1-1 | TRBV12-3/TRBV12-4 | CASSLASAEAFF
TRBJ2-3 | TRBV4-3 | CASSQEAVNTQYF
TRBJ2-1 | TRBV25-1 | CASSEAGEIYNEQFF
TRBJ1-3 | TRBV6-5 | CASSYPRGSGNTIYF
TRBJ2-3 | TRBV27 | CASSSAKAGGGTDTQYF
TRBJ1-5 | TRBV19 | CASRELGQPQHF
TRBJ2-3 | TRBV7-6 | CASSQMGSTDTQYF
TRBJ2-2 | TRBV18 | CASSPGGLNTGELFF
TRBJ1-6 | TRBV19 | CASSPGTGVWSPLHF
TRBJ2-7 | TRBV7-2 | CASSLERTSGRGYEQYF
TRBJ2-7 | TRBV12-3/TRBV12-4 | CASSLTGYEQYF
TRBJ2-5 | TRBV28 | CASSFPFRETQYF
TRBJ1-1 | TRBV7-6 | CASSSKGATGGNTEAFF
TRBJ1-1 | TRBV24-1 | CATTSGQGAEAFF
TRBJ2-5 | TRBV11-2 | CASSLGAGVFQETQYF
TRBJ2-4 | TRBV5-5 | CASSLLQGGTKNIQYF
TRBJ1-2 | TRBV7-8 | CASSLDYPGTYGYTF
TRBJ2-1 | TRBV24-1 | CATSDERGRAYNEQFF
TRBJ2-2 | TRBV6-1 | CASTEITSRASNTGELFF
TRBJ2-3 | TRBV11-2 | CASSLVKGADTQYF
TRBJ2-1 | TRBV14 | CASSQETSMDEQFF
TRBJ1-3 | TRBV20-1 | CSARQGAGTGNTIYF
TRBJ1-1 | TRBV5-1 | CASSLAQGTDTEAFF
TRBJ2-1 | TRBV5-1 | CASSFGGTGNNEQFF